This paragraph reports one T cell receptor (beta chain). The antigen remains unidentified. This record comes from a study of T cell responses to AZD1222 COVID-19 vaccine. Study at large: Analyses pooled second doses at about 4 or about 12 weeks.

Germline CDR1 and CDR2: SGDLS and YYNGEE. The CDR3 contains 15 residues. V was shortened by 2 bases and J by 5 bases, with 13 bases between the two germline ends. Points from the study as a whole: Clonal diversity was possibly underestimated, and white British individuals and females predominated among donors. Baseline serostatus was positive in only six AZD1222 recipients. Only after the peak T cell response were repertoires sampled.

Using immunoSEQ multiplex PCR, the repertoire was profiled, and TCRdb retains in-frame clones only, with some absent. The sample holds about 130,000 clones, about 91% seen once. The rearrangement uses TRBV9 and TRBJ1-4, with D perhaps matching TRBD1 (6 bases). The sequence derives from an adult in good health. The specimen comprised peripheral blood, sampled on day 0 of AZD1222 vaccination. Here the CDR3 DNA reads TGTGCCAGCAGCGTCACAGGGTCCAGCAATGAAAAACTGTTTTTT. Protein: CASSVTGSSNEKLFF.